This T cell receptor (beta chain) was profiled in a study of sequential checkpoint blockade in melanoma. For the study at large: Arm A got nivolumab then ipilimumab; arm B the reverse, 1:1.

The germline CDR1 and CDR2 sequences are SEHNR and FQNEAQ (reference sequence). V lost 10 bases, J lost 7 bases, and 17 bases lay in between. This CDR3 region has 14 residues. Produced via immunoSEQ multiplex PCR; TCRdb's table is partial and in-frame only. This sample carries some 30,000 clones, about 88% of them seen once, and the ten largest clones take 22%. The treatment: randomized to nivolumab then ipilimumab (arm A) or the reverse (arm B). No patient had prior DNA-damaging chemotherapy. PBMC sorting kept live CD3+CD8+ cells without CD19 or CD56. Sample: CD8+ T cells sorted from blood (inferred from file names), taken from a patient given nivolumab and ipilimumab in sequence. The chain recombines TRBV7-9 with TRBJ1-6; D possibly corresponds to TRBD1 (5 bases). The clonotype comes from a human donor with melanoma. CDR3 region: CATELQEPNSPLHF. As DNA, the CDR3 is TGTGCCACCGAACTACAGGAGCCCAATTCACCCCTCCACTTT. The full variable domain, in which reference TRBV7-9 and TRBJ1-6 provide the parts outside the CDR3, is DTGVSQNPRHKITKRGQNVTFRCDPISEHNRLYWYRQTLGQGPEFLTYFQNEAQLEKSRLLSDRFSAERPKGSFSTLEIQRTEQGDSAMYLCATELQEPNSPLHFGNGTRLTVT.